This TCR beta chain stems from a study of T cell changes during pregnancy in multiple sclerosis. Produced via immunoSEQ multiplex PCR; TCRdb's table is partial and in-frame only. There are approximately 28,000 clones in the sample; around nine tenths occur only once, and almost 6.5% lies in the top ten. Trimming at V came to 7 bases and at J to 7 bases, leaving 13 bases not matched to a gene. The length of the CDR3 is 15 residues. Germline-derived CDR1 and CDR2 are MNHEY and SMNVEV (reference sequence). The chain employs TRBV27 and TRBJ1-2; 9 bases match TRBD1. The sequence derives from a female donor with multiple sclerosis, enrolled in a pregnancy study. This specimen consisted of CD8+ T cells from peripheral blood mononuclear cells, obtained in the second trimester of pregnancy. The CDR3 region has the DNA TGTGCCAGCACCCTCTCGGGGACAGGGAATGTTGGCTACACCTTC. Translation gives CASTLSGTGNVGYTF.